This is a list of T cell receptor beta chains from one sample in a study of T-cell reconstitution after alpha-beta-depleted transplantation in children. One entry per CDR3 protein results from TCRdb running MiXCR on the PCR reads. The sample yields about 980,000 distinct CDR3 sequences, roughly 31% seen once. The source was PBMCs, mostly from graft donor cells, collected 360 days after TCRalphabeta/CD19-depleted stem cell transplant. The receptors stem from a boy younger than two who had a stem cell transplant for SCID, so the T cells may come from the graft donor. The CDR3 runs from the conserved cysteine through the conserved F or W. The D gene is left open where the match is weak. Size is omitted from some rows. Given values are once, few, many or a class for expanded clones.

D	V	size	J	DNA	CDR3
-	TRBV4-2	once	TRBJ2-5	TGTGCCAGCAGCCAAGCTCCCCAGTCTGAGTTGCAAGAGACCCAGTACTTC	CASSQAPQSELQETQYF
-	TRBV9	-	TRBJ1-6	TGTGCCAGCACGACAGGTGATAATTCACCCCTCCACTTT	CASTTGDNSPLHF
TRBD1	TRBV4-3	-	TRBJ2-5	TGCGCCAGCAGCCAAGATCCGTTCGAGGGGGCAGGGGGAGCGACCCAGTACTTC	CASSQDPFEGAGGATQYF
-	TRBV5-1	-	TRBJ2-6	TGCGCCAGCAGAAGGCTCGGGCCGGGGGCAATCTCTGGGGCCAACGTCCTGACTTTC	CASRRLGPGAISGANVLTF
-	TRBV7-8	-	TRBJ2-4	TGTGCCAGCAGCTTAGTTCAGGAGGGGGCCAAAAACATTCAGTACTTC	CASSLVQEGAKNIQYF
-	TRBV29-1	-	TRBJ2-2	TGCAGCGTCGTACAAGGGGGGGATTGGACCGGGGAGCTGTTTTTT	CSVVQGGDWTGELFF
-	TRBV28	few	TRBJ1-1	TGTGCCAGCAGCACTACCGGGACACGGGGCACTGAAGCTTTCTTT	CASSTTGTRGTEAFF
TRBD1	TRBV4-1	-	TRBJ2-3	TGCGCCAGCAGCCAGGGGGACAGGCTTAGGACAGATACGCAGTATTTT	CASSQGDRLRTDTQYF
TRBD2	TRBV12-3/TRBV12-4	few	TRBJ2-3	TGTGCCAGCAGTTTGGGTCGAGGGCTAGCGGGTCTACCTAGCACAGATACGCAGTATTTT	CASSLGRGLAGLPSTDTQYF
TRBD1	TRBV6-1	few	TRBJ2-5	TGTGCCAGCAGTACCCAGACAGGGGGCATGGAGACCCAGTACTTC	CASSTQTGGMETQYF
TRBD2	TRBV12-3/TRBV12-4	few	TRBJ2-1	TGTGCCAGCAGTTCCCTTTTAGCGGGGGGGGCTTACAATGAGCAGTTCTTC	CASSSLLAGGAYNEQFF
TRBD2	TRBV12-3/TRBV12-4	-	TRBJ2-1	TGTGCCAGCGTTGCCGGGACTAGCGGGGGGGCCGGTGAGCAGTTCTTC	CASVAGTSGGAGEQFF
TRBD2	TRBV25-1	-	TRBJ2-2	TGTGCCAGCAGTGAAAGTATTGGGGAGGGAAGAACCGGGGAGCTGTTTTTT	CASSESIGEGRTGELFF
TRBD2	TRBV4-1	-	TRBJ2-4	TGCGCCAGCAGCAATCCCGTCCGGGAGGCCCAAAACATTCAGTACTTC	CASSNPVREAQNIQYF
TRBD1	TRBV29-1	-	TRBJ2-5	TGCAGCGTTACCAGACAGGGGGTGGAGACCCAGTACTTC	CSVTRQGVETQYF
-	TRBV5-1	-	TRBJ2-1	TGCGCCAGCAGCTCACATCCTGCGGGGCCGTCCTACAATGAGCAGTTCTTC	CASSSHPAGPSYNEQFF
-	TRBV4-1	few	TRBJ2-5	TGCGCCAGCAGCCAAGAGGGTCGAGCTTCAGAGACCCAGTACTTC	CASSQEGRASETQYF
-	TRBV7-8	-	TRBJ2-5	TGTGCCAGCAGCCACTCTAGGAGCCAAGAGACCCAGTACTTC	CASSHSRSQETQYF
-	TRBV4-2	-	TRBJ2-1	TGTGCCAGCAGCCTAGACAGGGACTCGGGTGAGCAGTTCTTC	CASSLDRDSGEQFF
-	TRBV29-1	few	TRBJ1-2	TGCAGCGTTGAACGGCAGGGCCTCTATGGCTACACCTTC	CSVERQGLYGYTF
-	TRBV6-1	few	TRBJ2-7	TGTGCCAGCAGTGAACCACAGGACCCATCCTACGAGCAGTACTTC	CASSEPQDPSYEQYF
-	TRBV7-9	-	TRBJ2-3	TGTGCCAGCAGCTTACCCCCGGGCGGCCCTAGCACAGATACGCAGTATTTT	CASSLPPGGPSTDTQYF
TRBD1	TRBV6-1	-	TRBJ1-1	TGTGCCAGCTGGGACAGGAGGAACACTGAAGCTTTCTTT	CASWDRRNTEAFF
TRBD2	TRBV28	many	TRBJ2-1	TGTGCCAGCACCGGACTAGCTAGCTTTAGCTCCTACAATGAGCAGTTCTTC	CASTGLASFSSYNEQFF
TRBD2	TRBV6-1	-	TRBJ2-3	TGTGCCAGCAGACAGGGACTAGCGGGGGGGGGACGTACGCAGTATTTT	CASRQGLAGGGRTQYF
TRBD1	TRBV6-6	few	TRBJ2-1	TGTGCCAGCAGGGGGACAGGGGAGCAGTTCTTC	CASRGTGEQFF
-	TRBV5-1	-	TRBJ1-4	TGCGCCAGCAGACTTGAGGGTGCAACTAATGAAAAACTGTTTTTT	CASRLEGATNEKLFF
TRBD2	TRBV3-1	many	TRBJ2-7	TGTGCCAGCAGCCTAAAGGGGTCCACTAGCGGATCCTACGAGCAGTACTTC	CASSLKGSTSGSYEQYF
-	TRBV14	few	TRBJ2-5	TGTGCCAGCAGCCAAGGACCCGCGCTCGCACAAGAGACCCAGTACTTC	CASSQGPALAQETQYF
-	TRBV29-1	-	TRBJ2-1	TGCAGCGTTGGGGAGGCGGGAGAGCAGTTCTTC	CSVGEAGEQFF
TRBD2	TRBV11-2	many	TRBJ2-5	TGTGCCAGCAGCTTAATAGCGGGGGGATCGGAGACCCAGTACTTC	CASSLIAGGSETQYF
TRBD1	TRBV5-1	-	TRBJ1-2	TGCGCCAGCAGCCGGATTACAGGGGCTGCTGGCTACACCTTC	CASSRITGAAGYTF
TRBD1	TRBV3-1	-	TRBJ1-1	TGTGCCAGCAGCCTGGGACAGGAGACCACTGAAGCTTTCTTT	CASSLGQETTEAFF
-	TRBV7-2	-	TRBJ2-5	TGTGCCAGCAGCCCCAGAGGGGGAAAGACCCAGTACTTC	CASSPRGGKTQYF
-	TRBV5-5	few	TRBJ2-7	TGTGCCAGCAGCTCCGCGTCCGGAACAGAAATCTTC	CASSSASGTEIF
-	TRBV6-5	few	TRBJ2-5	TGTGCCAGCAGTTTAGTTCGTAGAGGGGGGGCACCAAAGCGGGAGACCCAGTACTTC	CASSLVRRGGAPKRETQYF
TRBD1	TRBV10-2	-	TRBJ1-1	TGCGCCAGCACCGACCTAGGGTTACAGGGGAGGGAGAACACTGAAGCTTTCTTT	CASTDLGLQGRENTEAFF
-	TRBV5-1	-	TRBJ2-3	TGCGCCAGCAGCCTGATAGGACTAACCTTCGGGGATTTT	CASSLIGLTFGDF
-	TRBV12-3/TRBV12-4	few	TRBJ1-5	TGTGCCAGCAGTCAACAGGGCCTAGGGCCCCAGCATTTT	CASSQQGLGPQHF
-	TRBV19	few	TRBJ2-1	TGTGCCAGTAGCATCGACGCAACCTCCTACAATGAGCAGTTCTTC	CASSIDATSYNEQFF
-	TRBV6-2/TRBV6-3	-	TRBJ1-5	TGTGCCAGCAGTTACGGGGGACATCAGCCCCAGCATTTT	CASSYGGHQPQHF
-	TRBV4-1	few	TRBJ2-7	TGCGCCAGCAGCCAAGCACCGGGACCAACCTACGAGCAGTACTTC	CASSQAPGPTYEQYF
-	TRBV12-3/TRBV12-4	-	TRBJ2-3	TGTGCCAGCAGTTTCCCAAGAGAGGGGGGGGTCACAGATACGCAGTATTTT	CASSFPREGGVTDTQYF
-	TRBV12-3/TRBV12-4	-	TRBJ2-1	TGTGCCAGCAGTTTGGAGGGCCCCCCGGGGGACAATGAGCAGTTCTTC	CASSLEGPPGDNEQFF
-	TRBV5-8	-	TRBJ2-4	TGTGCCAGCCCCTGGGCAGGGGAAAACATTCAGTACTTC	CASPWAGENIQYF
-	TRBV5-1	-	TRBJ1-1	TGCGCCAGCTACCACATGCTAACGGCTAACACTGAAGCTTTCTTT	CASYHMLTANTEAFF
TRBD1	TRBV15	few	TRBJ1-2	TGTGCCACCAGCAGAGACCGGGACAGGGGTGGCTACACCTTC	CATSRDRDRGGYTF
-	TRBV7-9	-	TRBJ2-5	TGTGCCAGCAGCTTCGCAGGGAGCTTGCGAGAGACCCAGTACTTC	CASSFAGSLRETQYF
-	TRBV3-1	once	TRBJ1-5	TGTGCCAGCAGCCAAGCGAAAGTAGGTCTCGGTTATAGCAATCAGCCCCAGCATTTT	CASSQAKVGLGYSNQPQHF
-	TRBV4-3	-	TRBJ2-1	TGCGCCAGCAGCCTAGGAGGTTGGGGGGCCAATGAGCAGTTCTTC	CASSLGGWGANEQFF
TRBD2	TRBV28	-	TRBJ2-5	TGTGCCAGCAGTTTAGGACTAGCCCCCGACTTC	CASSLGLAPDF
-	TRBV29-1	-	TRBJ2-7	TGCAGCGTGGTGGAGCGGGTAAGCTCCTACGAGCAGTACTTC	CSVVERVSSYEQYF
TRBD1	TRBV20-1	-	TRBJ2-2	TGCAGTGCCCTCGGGTGGACAGGGGGCGCCCGGACCGGGGAGCTGTTTTTT	CSALGWTGGARTGELFF
TRBD1	TRBV27	-	TRBJ2-2	TGTGCCAGCAGTTTAGGCCCCGGACAGGGGAACACCGGGGAGCTGTTTTTT	CASSLGPGQGNTGELFF
TRBD1	TRBV4-1	-	TRBJ1-2	TGCGCCAGCAGGGGACTCAGGGGGCCTAACTATGGCTACACCTTC	CASRGLRGPNYGYTF
-	TRBV6-5	-	TRBJ1-6	TGTGCCAGCAGTTACTCGGGCCCTTCTGCCCTCCACTTT	CASSYSGPSALHF
TRBD1	TRBV6-5	-	TRBJ2-7	TGTGCCAGCAGTTACGTAGGGGTTCCTACCCACCAAGGGGGCCTCGGGCAGTACTTC	CASSYVGVPTHQGGLGQYF
-	TRBV12-3/TRBV12-4	-	TRBJ1-1	TGTGCCAGCAGTGCTCCGGGACGGCAGAACACTGAAGCTTTCTTT	CASSAPGRQNTEAFF
-	TRBV7-2	-	TRBJ2-5	TGTGCCAGCAGCCAAATGCGGCTCCAAGAGACCCAGTACTTC	CASSQMRLQETQYF